This entry lists 27 T cell receptor beta chains sequenced from one sample in a study of tumor and adjacent non-tumor tissue in lung cancer. The library came from three nested PCR rounds adapted from ARM-PCR protocols. TCRdb reanalysed the multiplex PCR reads using MiXCR and keeps one entry per CDR3 protein. The data contain roughly 90,000 distinct CDR3 sequences, about 77% of them singletons. No cell sorting was done before RNA was extracted from the tissue. This non-tumor lung sample came from over 3 cm beyond the tumor edge. The sample comprised distant non-tumor lung tissue. The receptors shown here come from a woman in her forties or fifties with non-small cell lung cancer.

Remarks on this clonotype: A junction boundary mismatches the germline segment, possibly from a read error. The chain employs TRBV29-1 and TRBJ1-1, with 11 bases fitting TRBD1. This CDR3 spans 15 amino acids. CDR1 is SQVTM and CDR2 is ANQGSEA in the germline V gene. The CDR3 loop reads CGVEGTGGANIEAFF. CDR3 DNA sequence: TGCGGCGTTGAAGGGACAGGGGGGGCGAACATTGAAGCTTTCTTT.

By share, this clonotype counts as medium-sized (0.01 to 0.1%). The chain is built from TRBV10-3 and TRBJ2-1; D perhaps matches TRBD1 (6 bases). The V gene's germline CDR1 is ENHRY and CDR2 SYGVKD. V gave up 0 bases and J gave up 4 bases, with 16 bases separating them. CDR3 size: 17 residues. CDR3 sequence: CAISESGRGRDYNEQFF. The CDR3 DNA follows: TGTGCCATCAGTGAGTCGGGCAGGGGCCGGGATTACAATGAGCAGTTCTTC.

On this clonotype: Its ends do not fully match the called genes, so a read error is possible. V gene TRBV4-2 combines with J gene TRBJ2-3; a possible D gene is TRBD2 (6 bases). The germline CDR1 and CDR2 sequences are LGHNA and YNFKEQ. The CDR3 totals 18 residues. This CDR3 reads CASSHTYGGVIGRDTQYF. Here the CDR3 DNA reads TGTGCCAGTAGCCATACCTACGGCGGGGTAATCGGTAGAGATACGCAGTATTTT.

Remarks on this clonotype: An end of the junction differs from the germline gene, which may be a read error. The chain uses TRBV6-2 or TRBV6-3 and TRBJ2-4; D gene uncertain. The germline V gene encodes CDR1 MNHEY and CDR2 SVGEGT. The CDR3 totals 10 residues. The CDR3 bases are TGTACCAGCTGCAGGAACATCCAGTACTTC. Its protein is CTSCRNIQYF.

Note on this clonotype: This could be a read error, since a much larger clone is one nucleotide away. The rearrangement uses TRBV5-1 and TRBJ2-5, with D unresolved. This CDR3 is 14 amino acids long. The V gene's germline CDR1 is SGHRS and CDR2 YFSETQ. This chain's CDR3 is CASSLRSSSETRYF. CDR3 DNA sequence: TGCGCCAGCAGCTTGCGGTCCTCTTCAGAGACCCGGTACTTC.

In the case of this clonotype: A read error may produce the germline difference seen at one junction end. V gene TRBV6-5 combines with J gene TRBJ2-3, with D perhaps TRBD1 or TRBD2 (5 bases each). Germline CDR1 and CDR2: MNHEY and SVGAGI. The CDR3 runs to 17 residues. The CDR3 DNA sequence: TGTGCCAGCTGTTACGGGATTGGACATGGCATGGGGGATACGCAGTATTTT. Translation gives CASCYGIGHGMGDTQYF.

With respect to this clonotype: One end of the junction does not line up with germline, which may come from a read error. J is TRBJ2-7 and V is TRBV7-8; D is perhaps TRBD2 (6 bases). The germline V gene encodes CDR1 SGHVS and CDR2 FQNEAQ. This CDR3 contains 16 residues. The CDR3: CVSSLGTGTAGYEQYF. In DNA form, the CDR3 reads TGTGTCAGCAGCTTAGGGACTGGCACCGCGGGCTACGAGCAGTATTTC.

This clonotype was seen ten or more times. The rearrangement joins TRBV12-3 or TRBV12-4 to TRBJ1-6; possibly TRBD1 for D (6 bases). V gave up 7 bases and J gave up 4 bases, with 11 bases separating them. The length of the CDR3 is 14 residues. CDR3 in DNA: TGTGCCAGCAATTCTCAGGGGTATAATTCACCCCTCCACTTT. Translation: CASNSQGYNSPLHF.

Remarks on this clonotype: At one end, the junction sequence differs from germline, possibly due to a read error. This chain's CDR3 is CASSDKSPDSIYGYTF. The CDR3 region has the DNA TGTGCAAGCAGCGACAAGTCTCCTGACAGTATCTATGGCTACACCTTC. V and J are TRBV7-9 and TRBJ1-2; possible D gene TRBD1, 5 bases. Germline V gives CDR1 SEHNR, CDR2 FQNEAQ (reference sequence). The CDR3 runs to 16 residues. Full variable domain (rest looked up from reference TRBV7-9 and TRBJ1-2): DTGVSQNPRHKITKRGQNVTFRCDPISEHNRLYWYRQTLGQGPEFLTYFQNEAQLEKSRLLSDRFSAERPKGSFSTLEIQRTEQGDSAMYLCASSDKSPDSIYGYTFGSGTRLTVV.

To note about this clonotype: This sequence may be a read error, since a much larger clone differs from it by one base. The chain is built from TRBV20-1 and TRBJ2-7, with D maybe TRBD1 (5 bases). The CDR3 runs 12 residues. Germline CDR1 and CDR2: DFQATT and SNEGSKA (reference sequence). Here the CDR3 reads CSARQGRNEHYF. The CDR3 nucleotides read TGCAGTGCTAGACAGGGTCGGAACGAGCACTACTTC.

A word on this clonotype: A read error is likely, as this CDR3 ends without the conserved phenylalanine or tryptophan. This chain connects TRBV5-4 to TRBJ2-7, with a tentative D call TRBD1 (5 bases). In germline, CDR1 is SGHNT, CDR2 YYREEE (reference sequence). This CDR3 is 15 amino acids long. This CDR3 reads CTSSLSRDNSYEQYL. The DNA of the CDR3 is TGTACCAGCAGCTTGAGCAGGGATAACTCCTACGAGCAGTACTTG.

J is TRBJ1-4 and V is TRBV6-2 or TRBV6-3; D uncertain. Germline CDR1 is MNHEY and CDR2 is SVGEGT. The ends were cut back, 9 bases at V and 5 bases at J, with 16 bases in the middle. This CDR3 contains 14 residues. CDR3 nucleotides: TGTGCCAGTAGACCGAGGCAAACAAATGAAAAACTGTTTTTT. This codes for CASRPRQTNEKLFF.

A note on this clonotype: The conserved phenylalanine or tryptophan normally closing the CDR3 is absent here, so this likely arose from a read error. V gene TRBV6-6 combines with J gene TRBJ2-4; 8 bases align to TRBD2. This CDR3 contains 16 residues. The germline V gene encodes CDR1 MNHNY and CDR2 SVGAGI (reference sequence). This CDR3 is CASSPGGGKFRNIQYI. The CDR3 DNA is TGTGCGAGTAGTCCCGGGGGGGGGAAGTTTAGAAACATTCAGTACATC.

Note on this clonotype: Given a much more abundant clone one base away, this may be a read error. The genes are TRBV14 and TRBJ2-1, with TRBD2 identical over 9 bases. V lost 4 bases, J lost 4 bases, and 8 bases stayed unmatched. CDR3 size: 16 residues. The germline V gene encodes CDR1 SGHDN and CDR2 FVKESK. The CDR3 region has the DNA TGTGCCAGCAGCCGTATAGCGGGAGTTGTATACAATGAGCAGTTCTTC. Translating gives CASSRIAGVVYNEQFF. Complete variable domain (other parts from reference TRBV14 and TRBJ2-1): EAGVTQFPSHSVIEKGQTVTLRCDPISGHDNLYWYRRVMGKEIKFLLHFVKESKQDESGMPNNRFLAERTGGTYSTLKVQPAELEDSGVYFCASSRIAGVVYNEQFFGPGTRLTVL.

Concerning this clonotype: This may come from a read error, since a much larger clone is one base off. The V call is TRBV20-1, the J call TRBJ2-4; possibly TRBD2 for D (5 bases). V was shortened by 3 bases and J by 0 bases, with 15 bases between the two germline ends. This CDR3 is 16 amino acids long. Germline loops: CDR1 DFQATT, CDR2 SNEGSKA (reference sequence). The DNA of the CDR3 is TGCAGTGCTAGCAAGGACTCCGCAGAAGCCAAAAACATTCAGTACTTC. Protein product: CSASKDSAEAKNIQYF.

The chain recombines TRBV28 with TRBJ2-7; D is unresolved. Germline CDR1 MDHEN, CDR2 SYDVKM. The CDR3 has 14 residues. V gave up 6 bases and J gave up 0 bases, with 12 bases separating them. The DNA for the CDR3 is TGTGCCAGCAGAGTGACTGGAAGCTCCTACGAGCAGTACTTC. Protein product: CASRVTGSSYEQYF.

Concerning this clonotype: One end of the junction fails to match germline, which may point to a read error. The gene calls are TRBV4-1 and TRBJ1-1, with TRBD1 matching 10 bases. The germline CDR1 and CDR2 sequences are MGHRA and YSYEKL. The CDR3 contains 15 residues. CDR3: CASSSRQGANTEALF. CDR3 bases: TGCGCCAGCAGCTCTCGACAGGGGGCGAATACTGAAGCTCTCTTT.

This clonotype has at least ten counts. A read error is possible here, since a much larger clone lies one base away. This chain joins TRBV6-1 and TRBJ1-2; a weak D match, TRBD1 (5 bases). The CDR3 has 14 residues. The germline CDR1 and CDR2 sequences are MNHNS and SASEGT. Trimming removed 6 bases at V and 3 bases at J, with 14 bases between. CDR3 nucleotide sequence: TGTGCCAGCAGCGAGGGCAGGGCACACTATGGCTACACCTTC. It encodes CASSEGRAHYGYTF.

The CDR3 reads CISSLSVAGRNEQFF. In DNA form, the CDR3 reads TGTATCAGCAGTTTATCAGTCGCAGGGCGGAATGAGCAGTTCTTC. This chain uses TRBV12-3 or TRBV12-4 with TRBJ2-1; TRBD1 is a possible D gene (5 bases). There are 15 residues in the CDR3.

A note on this clonotype: A junction end diverges from the germline sequence, so it may reflect a read error. The genes are TRBV29-1 and TRBJ2-1; 7 nucleotides line up with TRBD2. Germline CDR1 is SQVTM and CDR2 is ANQGSEA. The CDR3 is made up of 13 amino acids. In nucleotides, the CDR3 is TGCAGCGTTGCTGGCAGGGACTACAATGAGCATCTCTTC. Its protein product is CSVAGRDYNEHLF.

Remarks on this clonotype: One junction end does not reproduce the germline sequence, and a read error may be involved. The chain employs TRBV10-1 and TRBJ2-2; D ambiguous. The CDR3 runs 13 residues. From germline, CDR1 is WNHNN and CDR2 SYGVQD (reference sequence). CDR3 loop: CAGSNQITGELFF. In DNA, the CDR3 is TGCGCCGGCAGTAACCAGATCACCGGGGAGCTGTTTTTT.

The V gene is TRBV6-6, the J gene TRBJ2-5; no firm D call. Germline lookup yields CDR1 MNHNY and CDR2 SVGAGI (reference sequence). Trimming took off 6 bases at V and 1 base at J, with 12 bases between the two ends. The CDR3 covers 14 residues. CDR3 sequence reads: CASSPLKPQETQYF. The DNA of the CDR3 is TGTGCCAGCAGCCCACTGAAGCCCCAAGAGACCCAGTACTTC.

By share, this clonotype counts as medium-sized (0.01 to 0.1%). This sequence joins TRBV12-3 or TRBV12-4 and TRBJ2-7; D remains ambiguous. V dropped 2 bases and J dropped 7 bases, with 9 bases sitting between them. The CDR3 sequence is 12 residues long. DNA of the CDR3: TGTGCCAGCAGTTTACCGCTCGGAGAGCAGTACTTC. It translates to CASSLPLGEQYF.

The rearrangement uses TRBV6-6 and TRBJ2-1, with D perhaps TRBD2 (5 bases). The CDR3 covers 13 residues. V was cut by 6 bases and J by 9 bases, with 15 bases left in between. In germline, CDR1 is MNHNY, CDR2 SVGAGI (reference sequence). The CDR3 sequence is CASRTILEGEQFF. Here the CDR3 DNA reads TGTGCCAGCAGAACCATCCTAGAGGGTGAGCAGTTCTTC.

This clonotype was found a few times. Likely a read error: the CDR3 ends without its conserved phenylalanine or tryptophan. The DNA is left out, because the CDR3 cannot be placed on it with certainty; the CDR3 is given as TCRdb lists it. V and J are TRBV12-3 or TRBV12-4 and TRBJ1-1; TRBD1, as called in the table, went unchecked against the DNA. The CDR3 adds up to 13 amino acids, both ends counted. This CDR3 reads CASSDSQETEAFL.

Note on this clonotype: The germline gene is not matched at one end of the junction; a read error may be the cause. This chain connects TRBV6-1 to TRBJ2-5, with 13 nucleotides matching TRBD2. Germline assignment: CDR1 MNHNS and CDR2 SASEGT. CDR3 length: 15 amino acids. In DNA form, the CDR3 reads TGTGCCAGTAGTGGACTAGCGGGAGACCAAGATACCCAGTACTTC. This translates into CASSGLAGDQDTQYF.

Points on this clonotype: The CDR3 end shows no conserved phenylalanine or tryptophan, and so a read error is likely. This sequence joins TRBV6-2 or TRBV6-3 and TRBJ1-2; TRBD1 matches at 7 bases. The CDR3 is 15 amino acids. Germline loops: CDR1 MNHEY, CDR2 SVGEGT. The V gene end was trimmed by 2 bases and the J gene end by 6 bases; junction bases not matched to a gene: 9. The CDR3 DNA sequence: TGTGCCAGCAGTTACGTAGGGGGCGCGTCCAATGGCTACACCATC. Translation gives CASSYVGGASNGYTI.